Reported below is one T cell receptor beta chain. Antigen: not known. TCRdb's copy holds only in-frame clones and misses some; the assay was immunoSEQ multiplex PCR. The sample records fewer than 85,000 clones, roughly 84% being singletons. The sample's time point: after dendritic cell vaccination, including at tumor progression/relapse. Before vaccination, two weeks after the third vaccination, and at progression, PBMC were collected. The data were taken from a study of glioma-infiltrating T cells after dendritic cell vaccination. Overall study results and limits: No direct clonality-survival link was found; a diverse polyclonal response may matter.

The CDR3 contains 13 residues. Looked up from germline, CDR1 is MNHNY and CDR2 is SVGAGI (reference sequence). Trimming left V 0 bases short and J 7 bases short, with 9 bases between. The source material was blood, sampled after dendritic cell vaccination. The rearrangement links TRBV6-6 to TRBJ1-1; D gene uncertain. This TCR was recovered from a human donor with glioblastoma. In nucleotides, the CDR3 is TGTGCCAGCAGTTACTCGGGCAGGAATGAAGCTTTCTTT. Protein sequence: CASSYSGRNEAFF.